The 18 T cell receptor beta chains below come from one sample, sequenced in a study of cytomegalovirus exposure and HLA in healthy donors. TCRdb keeps only in-frame clones here, not all; method: immunoSEQ multiplex PCR. The sample lists approximately 100,000 clones, 85% to 95% occurring once. The specimen sequenced was PBMCs. The receptors here all came from a woman in her 30s in good health and CMV-seropositive.

The gene calls are TRBV10-3 and TRBJ1-2, with D hard to call. From germline, CDR1 is ENHRY and CDR2 SYGVKD. CDR3 length equals 14 residues. V lost 0 bases and J 7 bases, leaving 12 bases between the germline ends. The CDR3 here is CAISESRRASGYTF. CDR3 DNA sequence: TGTGCCATCAGTGAGTCAAGGAGGGCTAGTGGCTACACCTTC.

The chain employs TRBV7-2 and TRBJ2-1; 8 positions match TRBD2. Per the germline V gene, CDR1 is SGHTA and CDR2 is FQGNSA. V lost 5 bases and J lost 5; bases outside the gene matches: 8. The CDR3 covers 15 residues. CDR3 region: CASSIDSGMNNEQFF. CDR3 DNA: TGTGCCAGCAGCATAGATAGCGGGATGAACAATGAGCAGTTCTTC.

The rearrangement links TRBV30 to TRBJ1-4; TRBD1 matches at 7 bases. With V trimmed by 8 bases and J by 5 bases, 8 bases remained unmatched. Germline values: CDR1 GTSNPN, CDR2 SVGIG (reference sequence). This CDR3 comprises 13 residues. The DNA of the CDR3 is TGTGCCCAAAGACAGGGATGGAATGAAAAACTGTTTTTT. Its translation is CAQRQGWNEKLFF.

V is TRBV6-5 and J is TRBJ1-4, with no clear D. V was pared by 0 bases and J by 8 bases, with 7 bases between. Germline lookup yields CDR1 MNHEY and CDR2 SVGAGI. CDR3 length: 13 residues. The CDR3, as DNA: TGTGCCAGCAGTTACTCCCCGGGGGAAAAACTGTTTTTT. Encoded protein: CASSYSPGEKLFF.

This clone was counted once. The chain combines TRBV30 with TRBJ2-7; 11 bases align to TRBD1. The CDR3 has 11 residues. The germline V gene has CDR1 GTSNPN and CDR2 SVGIG (reference sequence). DNA for the CDR3: TGTGCGGGGACAGGGGGGATCGAGCAGTACTTC. Its protein product is CAGTGGIEQYF.

The rearrangement joins TRBV7-2 to TRBJ2-2; weak D call: TRBD1 (5 bases). Trimming shortened V by 3 bases and J by 4 bases, and 6 bases separated the two germline ends. The CDR3 runs 13 residues. Germline loops: CDR1 SGHTA, CDR2 FQGNSA. Here the CDR3 DNA reads TGTGCCAGCAGCTTTACAGGCACCGGGGAGCTGTTTTTT. Amino acid sequence: CASSFTGTGELFF. Full variable domain (remainder filled in from reference TRBV7-2 and TRBJ2-2): GAGVSQSPSNKVTEKGKDVELRCDPISGHTALYWYRQSLGQGLEFLIYFQGNSAPDKSGLPSDRFSAERTGGSVSTLTIQRTQQEDSAVYLCASSFTGTGELFFGEGSRLTVL.

The chain carries TRBV19 and TRBJ2-7; 9 nucleotides agree with TRBD2. The CDR3 spans 16 residues. The ends lost 5 bases at V and 3 bases at J; junction bases unmatched: 11. Germline V CDR1 and CDR2: LNHDA, SQIVND (reference sequence). The CDR3 loop is CASSSSLAGMHYEQYF. DNA for the CDR3: TGTGCCAGTAGTTCCTCTCTAGCGGGAATGCACTACGAGCAGTACTTC.

This rearrangement joins TRBV28 to TRBJ2-3, with D unresolved. The CDR3 runs 12 residues. Germline V gene lookup returns CDR1 MDHEN and CDR2 SYDVKM. Trimming shortened V by 7 bases and J by 6 bases, and 11 bases separated the two germline ends. CDR3 region: CASNQVRDTQYF. CDR3 nucleotide sequence: TGTGCCAGCAACCAGGTCCGGGATACGCAGTATTTT.

The rearrangement uses TRBV29-1 and TRBJ2-5; weak D call: TRBD2 (6 bases). Germline loops: CDR1 SQVTM, CDR2 ANQGSEA. This CDR3 contains 17 residues. Trimming shortened V by 1 base and J by 2 bases, and 20 bases separated the two germline ends. The CDR3 coding sequence is TGCAGCGTTGAAGGCCCCGGCGGCGGGGAAAAACAAGAGACCCAGTACTTC. It yields the protein CSVEGPGGGEKQETQYF.

The chain carries TRBV7-9 and TRBJ2-3; TRBD2 might be the D (6 bases). Germline loops: CDR1 SEHNR, CDR2 FQNEAQ (reference sequence). The CDR3 extends over 15 amino acids. Trimming removed 2 bases from V and 0 bases from J, with 9 bases in between. The CDR3 DNA reads as TGTGCCAGCAGCTTAACGCGGGGAAGCACAGATACGCAGTATTTT. Its protein is CASSLTRGSTDTQYF. Full variable domain (missing parts from reference TRBV7-9 and TRBJ2-3): DTGVSQNPRHKITKRGQNVTFRCDPISEHNRLYWYRQTLGQGPEFLTYFQNEAQLEKSRLLSDRFSAERPKGSFSTLEIQRTEQGDSAMYLCASSLTRGSTDTQYFGPGTRLTVL.

The rearrangement joins TRBV7-9 to TRBJ2-1, with a weak D call TRBD2 (5 bases). Germline V gene lookup returns CDR1 SEHNR and CDR2 FQNEAQ (reference sequence). With 2 bases removed from V and 0 bases from J, the gap between germline ends came to 11 bases. This CDR3 is built from 16 residues. CDR3 region: CASSLLGRSSYNEQFF. The CDR3 DNA follows: TGTGCCAGCAGCTTATTAGGGAGAAGCTCCTACAATGAGCAGTTCTTC.

This chain connects TRBV28 to TRBJ2-3, with 8 positions matching TRBD2. This CDR3 spans 15 amino acids. Per the germline V gene, CDR1 is MDHEN and CDR2 is SYDVKM. Trimming cost V 4 bases and J 7 bases; bases outside gene matches: 10. CDR3 sequence (DNA): TGTGCCAGCAGTTCGAGCGGGGGACTCCCCTATACGCAGTATTTT. Encoded protein: CASSSSGGLPYTQYF.

This clone was picked up one time. The V and J genes are TRBV12-5 and TRBJ1-1; possible D gene TRBD1, 6 bases. Germline CDR1 is LGHNT and CDR2 is FRNRAP. V lost 3 bases, J lost 0 bases, and 23 bases lay in between. There are 19 residues in the CDR3. The CDR3 region is CASGFAIPGQPSMNTEAFF. The CDR3 nucleotides read TGTGCTAGTGGTTTCGCGATACCGGGACAACCGTCCATGAACACTGAAGCTTTCTTT.

The chain is built from TRBV7-3 and TRBJ2-7, with 7 bases aligning to TRBD2. The CDR3 runs to 15 residues. Losses at the gene ends were 0 bases for V and 4 bases for J; bases not matched to a gene: 6. Germline V CDR1 and CDR2: SGHTA, FQGTGA. CDR3 loop: CASSLTGGSGYEQYF. The CDR3 nucleotides are TGTGCCAGCAGCTTAACTGGCGGGAGTGGGTACGAGCAGTACTTC.

The genes are TRBV5-6 and TRBJ2-7, with TRBD2 matching over 8 bases. The CDR3 extends over 16 amino acids. The junction had 10 bases not matched to a gene; V was cut back by 3 bases and J by 2 bases. Germline CDR1 and CDR2: SGHDT and YYEEEE. CDR3 coding DNA: TGTGCCAGCAGCTATGGTGGCGGGACTAGAACCTACGAGCAGTACTTC. Protein product: CASSYGGGTRTYEQYF.

This CDR3 is CASSLAAGGTSVNEQFF. The CDR3 bases are TGTGCCAGCAGCTTAGCGGCGGGGGGGACTAGCGTCAATGAGCAGTTCTTC. The chain employs TRBV7-2 and TRBJ2-1; 10 positions agree with TRBD2. After removal of 0 bases from V and 6 bases from J, the junction contained 8 bases not matched to a gene. There are 17 residues in the CDR3. Germline CDR1 SGHTA, CDR2 FQGNSA.

This chain uses TRBV4-2 with TRBJ2-1; D perhaps matches TRBD2 (5 bases). There are 15 residues in the CDR3. The V gene lost 1 base and the J gene lost 2 bases, with 9 bases spanning the gap. Germline V lookup: CDR1 LGHNA, CDR2 YNFKEQ. The CDR3 sequence is CASSQVRSAYNEQFF. The DNA of the CDR3 is TGTGCCAGCAGCCAAGTACGTAGCGCCTACAATGAGCAGTTCTTC.

This chain uses TRBV6-5 with TRBJ1-1, with 7 bases lining up with TRBD1. The CDR3 is 13 residues long. J was trimmed by 9 bases and V by 2 bases; bases with no gene match: 6. From germline, CDR1 is MNHEY and CDR2 SVGAGI. The CDR3 loop is CASSYSRQGQAFF. The CDR3 nucleotides read TGTGCCAGCAGTTACAGTAGACAGGGTCAAGCTTTCTTT.